This TCR beta chain was identified in a study of shared clonotypes between healthy human individuals. Study-level points and caveats: It was the non-shared clonotypes that had lower generation probabilities than clonotypes shared by all four donors. A few donors shared around 5.2% of their naive CD4 clonotypes.

In regard to this clone: Antigen unknown.

How the authors handled the data: ImmunoSEQ output lacked quality scores and full-length reads, limiting matched filtering. The table came from immunoSEQ multiplex PCR; TCRdb's copy has only in-frame clones and leaves some out. The V and J calls and clone size were taken over from that table, and D and trimming were inferred from the DNA. The repertoire includes more than 1.2 million clones, 98% to 99% of them detected once, and under 0.45% sits in the top ten. The V and J ends lost 5 bases and 5 bases respectively, with 13 bases between them. CDR3 length: 13 amino acids. The germline V gene encodes CDR1 SNHLY and CDR2 FYNNEI.

This chain links TRBV2 with TRBJ2-7; D could derive from TRBD1 or TRBD2 (5 bases each). The TCR comes from a man aged 30 to 39 in good health. The source material was naive CD4+ T cells sorted from blood. Subset reported: CD45RA+ positively selected. The CDR3 DNA reads as TGTGCCAGCAGTCTGGGGGTGACTGACGAGCAGTACTTC. Its translation is CASSLGVTDEQYF.